The rows below give T cell receptor beta chains drawn from one sample of a study of blood T cell repertoires in COVID-19. Sequencing was performed with immunoSEQ multiplex PCR; in TCRdb, only in-frame clones are kept and a portion is missing. This sample has under 200,000 clones, with just under 80% found just once. The sequenced sample was peripheral blood. The receptors here all came from a man between 70 and 80 years old with active or convalescent COVID-19. The CDR3 runs from the conserved cysteine through the conserved F or W. Fields, in order: V gene, J gene, D gene, clone size, CDR3 DNA, CDR3 protein. The D gene is left open where the match is weak. Not all rows give a size; the values are once, few, many and, for expanded clones, a class.

TRBV4-3	TRBJ1-3	NA	few	TGCGCCAGCAGCCAAGAGTCACACACTATAGGCGGAAACACCATATATTTT	CASSQESHTIGGNTIYF
TRBV27	TRBJ1-2	NA	NA	TGTGCCAGCAGTTTATCGATACGGTTTGACTATGGCTACACCTTC	CASSLSIRFDYGYTF
TRBV27	TRBJ1-4	TRBD1	few	TGTGCCAGCGGCCGGGACAGAACTAATGAAAAACTGTTTTTT	CASGRDRTNEKLFF
TRBV18	TRBJ1-1	NA	NA	TGTGCCAGCTCAACTCCGCGGGGGCACACTGAAGCTTTCTTT	CASSTPRGHTEAFF
TRBV7-9	TRBJ2-2	TRBD1	once	TGTGCCAGCAGCGCCGGACAGGGTAGAACCGGGGAGCTGTTTTTT	CASSAGQGRTGELFF
TRBV20-1	TRBJ2-1	NA	NA	TGCAGTGCTAGTACCGGTGACTCCTACAATGAGCAGTTCTTC	CSASTGDSYNEQFF
TRBV4-1	TRBJ1-5	TRBD1	once	TGCGCCAGCAGCTACCGGGACAGAAGTCAGCCCCAGCATTTT	CASSYRDRSQPQHF
TRBV18	TRBJ2-1	NA	NA	TGTGCCAGCTCAGTTAGCAGGGGACCGGGCGACAATGAGCAGTTCTTC	CASSVSRGPGDNEQFF
TRBV5-1	TRBJ2-7	TRBD2	NA	TGCGCCAGCAGCTTGGATAATAGCGGGGCAGAGTACTTC	CASSLDNSGAEYF
TRBV5-1	TRBJ1-6	NA	NA	TGCGCCAGCAGCTTGGGTTCGGGAAATAATTCACCCCTCCACTTT	CASSLGSGNNSPLHF
TRBV12-5	TRBJ2-2	TRBD2	NA	TGTGCTAGTACCCGGGAGGGGTCCGGCGGGGAGCTGTTTTTT	CASTREGSGGELFF
TRBV10-3	TRBJ1-1	TRBD1	NA	TGTGCCATCAGCAGGGACAGTCAATCTGAAGCTTTCTTT	CAISRDSQSEAFF
TRBV6-5	TRBJ2-3	NA	NA	TGTGCCAGCAGTTTCAAGACAGGCCGCACAGATACGCAGTATTTT	CASSFKTGRTDTQYF
TRBV4-2	TRBJ2-3	TRBD1	NA	TGTGCCAGCAGCTTCAGAGGGACAGGGAAAGATACGCAGTATTTT	CASSFRGTGKDTQYF
TRBV3-1/TRBV3-2	TRBJ2-7	NA	NA	TGTGCCAGCAGCCACTACCGGGACACCATTTTAGAGCAGTACTTC	CASSHYRDTILEQYF
TRBV7-9	TRBJ1-1	NA	few	TGTGCCAGCAGCTTACAGGAGGTCGCTGAAGCTTTCTTT	CASSLQEVAEAFF
TRBV4-2	TRBJ2-5	NA	NA	TGTGCCAGCAGCCACAGCGGAGGAGGGGAGACCCAGTACTTC	CASSHSGGGETQYF
TRBV6-6	TRBJ2-7	TRBD2	NA	TGTGCCAGTCAGCGGGAGGTTCCCTACGAGCAGTACTTC	CASQREVPYEQYF
TRBV6-5	TRBJ2-3	NA	NA	TGTGCCAGCAGTTCCCAGTTGTATACGCAGTATTTT	CASSSQLYTQYF
TRBV21-1	TRBJ1-1	NA	NA	TGTGCCAGCAGCACCCCGGGGGGCGGAAACACTGAAGCTTTCTTT	CASSTPGGGNTEAFF
TRBV20-1	TRBJ1-2	NA	few	TGCAGCCTCCGCCGGGCGGGTGGCTACACCTTC	CSLRRAGGYTF
TRBV4-1	TRBJ2-2	TRBD2	NA	TGCGCCAGCAGCCAAGAGAGCGGTTTGAGCGGGAGGCTCCCCGACAGCACCGGGGAGCTGTTTTTT	CASSQESGLSGRLPDSTGELFF
TRBV13	TRBJ1-2	TRBD1	once	TGTGCCAGCAGCGAAATGGACAGGCCTTATGGCTACACCTTC	CASSEMDRPYGYTF
TRBV6-4	TRBJ1-2	NA	NA	TGTGCCAGCGGTGTTAGTGTCAGGACTAACTATGGCTACACCTTC	CASGVSVRTNYGYTF
TRBV7-2	TRBJ1-2	TRBD1	NA	TGTGCCAGCAGCTTAGACCGGCTAGGGGGCCCCTATGGCTACACCTTC	CASSLDRLGGPYGYTF
TRBV14	TRBJ1-2	NA	NA	TGTGCCAGCAGCCAAGACCTACAGAACTATGGCTACACCTTC	CASSQDLQNYGYTF
TRBV5-1	TRBJ2-5	TRBD1	NA	TGCGCCAGCAGGTCACAGGGGGCGCAGGAGACCCAGTACTTC	CASRSQGAQETQYF